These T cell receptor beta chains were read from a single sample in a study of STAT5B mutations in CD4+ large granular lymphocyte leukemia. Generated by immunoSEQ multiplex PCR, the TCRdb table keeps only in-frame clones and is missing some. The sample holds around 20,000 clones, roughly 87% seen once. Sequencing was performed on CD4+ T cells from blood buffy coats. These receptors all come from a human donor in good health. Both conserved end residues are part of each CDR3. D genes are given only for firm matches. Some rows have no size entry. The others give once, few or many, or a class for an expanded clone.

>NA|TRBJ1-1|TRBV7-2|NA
TGTGCCAGCAGCTTACAGGGTGTCATGAACACTGAAGCTTTCTTT
CASSLQGVMNTEAFF
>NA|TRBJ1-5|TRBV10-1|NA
TGCGCCAGCATCCAGGGCCTCGAATGCCGGCAGCCCCAGCATTTT
CASIQGLECRQPQHF
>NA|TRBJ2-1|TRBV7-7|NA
TGTGCCAGCAGCCCATCCCCTGCTAGCAGGGGTGACAATGAGCAGTTCTTC
CASSPSPASRGDNEQFF
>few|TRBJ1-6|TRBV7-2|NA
TGTGCCAGCAGCTTAGCGCCTGGGGGAAGGACACCCCTCCACTTT
CASSLAPGGRTPLHF
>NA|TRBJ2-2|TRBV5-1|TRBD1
TGCGCCAGCAGCCCAGGGGGTTTCGCGAACACCGGGGAGCTGTTTTTT
CASSPGGFANTGELFF
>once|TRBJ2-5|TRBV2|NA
TGTGCCAGCTCCAGACTAGGTGGGAATCAGGAGACCCAGTACTTC
CASSRLGGNQETQYF
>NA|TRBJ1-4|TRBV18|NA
TGTGCCAGCTCACCGAAACAGGGTTTCGGGCATGAAAAACTGTTTTTT
CASSPKQGFGHEKLFF
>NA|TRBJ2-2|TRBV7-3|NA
TGTGCCAGCAGCTTAACAAGGGGCCCCGGGGAGCTGTTTTTT
CASSLTRGPGELFF
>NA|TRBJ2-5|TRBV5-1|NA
TGCGCCAGCAGCTGGGGGCTTGAGTTAGAGACCCAGTACTTC
CASSWGLELETQYF
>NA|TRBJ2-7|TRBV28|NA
TGTGCCAGCAGTTTTTTAATTTCGGGGGAGCAGTACTTC
CASSFLISGEQYF
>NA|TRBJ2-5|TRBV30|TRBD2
TGTGCCTGGAGTGTACCCTTAGCGGGGCAAGAGACCCAGTACTTC
CAWSVPLAGQETQYF
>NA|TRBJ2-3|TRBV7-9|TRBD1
TGTGCCAGCAAACTTTCCTCGGGACAGATCCTTTCAGATACGCAGTATTTT
CASKLSSGQILSDTQYF
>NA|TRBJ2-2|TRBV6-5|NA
TGTGCCAGCACCCTACTGGGGAGGACCGGGGAGCTGTTTTTT
CASTLLGRTGELFF
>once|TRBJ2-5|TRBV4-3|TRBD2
TGCGCCAGCAGTCCGGGACTAGCGGGGGGACAAGAGACCCAGTACTTC
CASSPGLAGGQETQYF
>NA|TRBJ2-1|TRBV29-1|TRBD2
TGCAGCCTGGGGGGGACTAGCGGTATAATGACCGAGCAGTTCTTC
CSLGGTSGIMTEQFF
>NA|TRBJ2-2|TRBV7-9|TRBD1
TGTGCCAGCAGCTCCGGGACAGCGAACACCGGGGAGCTGTTTTTT
CASSSGTANTGELFF
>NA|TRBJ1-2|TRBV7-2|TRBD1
TGTGCCAGCAGTTCGCAGGGGGGCTCCTATGGCTACACCTTC
CASSSQGGSYGYTF
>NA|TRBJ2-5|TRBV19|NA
TGTGCCAGTAGTCACCGAGAGACCCAGTACTTC
CASSHRETQYF
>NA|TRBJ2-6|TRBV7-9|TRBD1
TGTGCCAGCAGCTTCGACAGGGGGCGGGATGGGGCCAACGTCCTGACTTTC
CASSFDRGRDGANVLTF
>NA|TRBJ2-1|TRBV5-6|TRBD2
TGTGCCAGCAGCTCCGATCTAGCGGGAGTAGGGTACAATGAGCAGTTCTTC
CASSSDLAGVGYNEQFF
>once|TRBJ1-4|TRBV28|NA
TGTGCCAGCAGATCCAGGGTATCTAATGAAAAACTGTTTTTT
CASRSRVSNEKLFF
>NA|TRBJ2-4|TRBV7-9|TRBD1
TGTGCCAGCAGCTTAGGGGGACAGGGGGTCGCCAAAAACATTCAGTACTTC
CASSLGGQGVAKNIQYF
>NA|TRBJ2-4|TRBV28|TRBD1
TGTGCCAGCAGCCTCGGGACAGGAGGAAAGTACTTC
CASSLGTGGKYF
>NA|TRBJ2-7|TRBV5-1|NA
TGCGCCAGCAGCTTGGAGGGGGGCTACGAGCAGTACTTC
CASSLEGGYEQYF
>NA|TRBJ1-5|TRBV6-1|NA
TGTGCCAGCAGTGGGGTTGACAATCAGCCCCAGCATTTT
CASSGVDNQPQHF
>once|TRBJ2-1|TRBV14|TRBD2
TGTGCCAGCAGCCGAAGGACTAGCGAAAGCAATGAGCAGTTCTTC
CASSRRTSESNEQFF
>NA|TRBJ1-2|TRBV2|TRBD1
TGTGCCAGCAGTGACTCGGGACAGGGGTCTGGCTACACCTTC
CASSDSGQGSGYTF
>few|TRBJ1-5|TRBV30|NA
TGTGCCTGGAATAACAGGGCTGATCAGCCCCAGCATTTT
CAWNNRADQPQHF
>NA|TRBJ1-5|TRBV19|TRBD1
TGTGCCAGTAGTTCCCCCCAAAGGGGGCCAGGGAATCAGCCCCAGCATTTT
CASSSPQRGPGNQPQHF
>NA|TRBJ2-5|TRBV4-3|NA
TGCGCCAGCAGCCGGGTAGGCCAGGGTGCAGAGACCCAGTACTTC
CASSRVGQGAETQYF
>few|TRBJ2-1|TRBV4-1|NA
TGCGCCAGCAGCCAAGACCCTCCGGGGAGCTCCTACAATGAGCAGTTCTTC
CASSQDPPGSSYNEQFF
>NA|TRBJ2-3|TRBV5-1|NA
TGCGCCAGCAGCTTGGAGTTTCACACAGATACGCAGTATTTT
CASSLEFHTDTQYF
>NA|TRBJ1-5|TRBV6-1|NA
TGTGCCAGCAGTAATACCGGTTTTCAGCCCCAGCATTTT
CASSNTGFQPQHF
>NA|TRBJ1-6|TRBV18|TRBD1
TGTGCCAGCTCCCCAGGACAGGGAAAGAATTCACCCCTCCACTTT
CASSPGQGKNSPLHF
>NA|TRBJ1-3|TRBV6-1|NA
TGTGCCAGCAGTGAGGGAGCTAACACCATATATTTT
CASSEGANTIYF
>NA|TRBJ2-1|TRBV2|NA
TGTGCCAGCGGGACGGAGGGGATCACCTACAATGAGCAGTTCTTC
CASGTEGITYNEQFF
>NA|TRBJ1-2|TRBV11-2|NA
TGTGCCAGCAGCTTAGTGGATCGGGCCCAACTCTACACCTTC
CASSLVDRAQLYTF
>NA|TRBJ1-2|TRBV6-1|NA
TGTGCCAGCAGTGAGTCTCCCTGGGGTGGCTACACCTTC
CASSESPWGGYTF
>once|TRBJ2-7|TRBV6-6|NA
TGTGCCAGCAGTTACCTCAGTGAGCAGTACTTC
CASSYLSEQYF
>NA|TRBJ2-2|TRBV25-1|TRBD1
TGTGCCACCATGGGACAGGGAGGAACCGGGGAGCTGTTTTTT
CATMGQGGTGELFF
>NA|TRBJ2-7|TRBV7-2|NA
TGTGCCAGCAGCTTATACTTGGGCTCCTACGAGCAGTACTTC
CASSLYLGSYEQYF
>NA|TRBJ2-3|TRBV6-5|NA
TGTGCCAGCAGTTACTCAAGCTTATCAGATACGCAGTATTTT
CASSYSSLSDTQYF
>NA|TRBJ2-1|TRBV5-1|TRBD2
TGCGCCAGCAGCTTGGGGGGACTAGCGGGGCTAAGCTCCTACAATGAGCAGTTCTTC
CASSLGGLAGLSSYNEQFF
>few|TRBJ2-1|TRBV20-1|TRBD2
TGCGGGGGACTAGCGTCCAATGAGCAGTTCTTC
CGGLASNEQFF
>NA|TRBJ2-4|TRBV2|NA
TGTGCCAGCAGTGAAGTCGGCAGGGTCGCCAAAAACATTCAGTACTTC
CASSEVGRVAKNIQYF
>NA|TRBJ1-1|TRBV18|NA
TGTGCCAGCTCACGGGACACCAACACTGAAGCTTTCTTT
CASSRDTNTEAFF
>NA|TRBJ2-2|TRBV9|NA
TGTGCCAGCAGTGGTGGAGACACCGGGGAGCTGTTTTTT
CASSGGDTGELFF
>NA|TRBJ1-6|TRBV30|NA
TGTGCCTGGAGTGTACGGCAGGGGCGGGATTCACCCCTCCACTTT
CAWSVRQGRDSPLHF
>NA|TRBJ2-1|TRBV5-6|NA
TGTGCCAGCACGGCCTCCTACAATGAGCAGTTCTTC
CASTASYNEQFF
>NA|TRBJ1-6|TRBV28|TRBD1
TGTGCCAGCGTCACAGGGGCGGATTCACCCCTCCACTTT
CASVTGADSPLHF
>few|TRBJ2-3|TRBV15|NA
TGTGCTAGTAGTCGGGGACCCACAGATACGCAGTATTTT
CASSRGPTDTQYF
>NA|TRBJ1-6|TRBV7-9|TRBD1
TGTGCCAGCAGCTCTCAGGGGGCGGGTTCACCCCTCCACTTT
CASSSQGAGSPLHF
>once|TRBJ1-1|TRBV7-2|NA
TGTGCCAGCAGCTTACCCGGGAACACTGAAGCTTTCTTT
CASSLPGNTEAFF
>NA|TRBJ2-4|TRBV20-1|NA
TGCAGTGTCAGAGTTCCGATTCAGTACTTC
CSVRVPIQYF